A single sample gave rise to the 21 T cell receptor beta chains below, sequenced in a study of monozygotic twins with inflammatory bowel disease. TCRdb reworked the 5' RACE reads into one entry per CDR3 protein, no DNA. This table holds 300,000 to 450,000 distinct CDR3 sequences. The source material was blood. The receptor source for this set is a human donor with ulcerative colitis or Crohn's disease, or a healthy co-twin of an affected twin (not recorded which).

The rearrangement joins TRBV9 to TRBJ2-5. Germline CDR1 SGDLS, CDR2 YYNGEE. The CDR3 runs to 11 residues. The CDR3: CASSVEGTQYF.

This sequence joins TRBV10-3 and TRBJ1-1; TCRdb designates TRBD1, a call that cannot be tested without DNA. CDR1 and CDR2 from the germline V gene are ENHRY and SYGVKD. CDR3 length equals 15 residues. This CDR3 reads CAISPTGELFSEAFF.

The rearrangement joins TRBV27 to TRBJ2-1; TCRdb returns TRBD1, unconfirmable since there is no DNA. This CDR3 has 15 amino acids. Germline V gives CDR1 MNHEY, CDR2 SMNVEV (reference sequence). The CDR3 is CASSPRDSRRHEPFF.

The gene calls are TRBV5-1 and TRBJ1-2; as DNA is missing, the TRBD1 call by TCRdb cannot be tested. The CDR3 totals 14 residues. Germline V CDR1 and CDR2: SGHRS, YFSETQ. This chain's CDR3 is CASSLAGTWDGYTF.

The chain employs TRBV19 and TRBJ1-1; TCRdb lists TRBD1, though no DNA is available to test this call. The length of the CDR3 is 13 residues. CDR1 is LNHDA and CDR2 is SQIVND in the germline V gene (reference sequence). The CDR3 is CASMGPMNTEAFF.

This chain uses TRBV28 with TRBJ2-6; TCRdb's assignment of TRBD2 cannot be checked, as there is no DNA. The CDR3 is 15 residues long. Germline loops: CDR1 MDHEN, CDR2 SYDVKM. CDR3 protein: CASSHSGTGANVLTF.

The chain combines TRBV11-1 with TRBJ2-7; TCRdb reports TRBD1, a call that lacks DNA to check it against. The length of the CDR3 is 18 residues. The germline gives CDR1 SGHAT, CDR2 FQDESV (reference sequence). CDR3 amino acids: CASSLGVLRDTSNYEQYF.

The rearrangement links TRBV12-3 or TRBV12-4 to TRBJ1-2. This CDR3 comprises 12 residues. The CDR3 is CASSLRPDGYTF.

This sequence joins TRBV7-8 and TRBJ1-2. The CDR3 runs to 12 residues. Germline CDR1 SGHVS, CDR2 FQNEAQ. The CDR3 protein is CASSHGLNGYTF. The full variable domain, with the rest looked up from reference TRBV7-8 and TRBJ1-2, is GAGVSQSPRYKVAKRGQDVALRCDPISGHVSLFWYQQALGQGPEFLTYFQNEAQLDKSGLPSDRFFAERPEGSVSTLKIQRTQQEDSAVYLCASSHGLNGYTFGSGTRLTVV.

The gene calls are TRBV5-4 and TRBJ1-6; absent DNA, TCRdb's TRBD1 call cannot be checked. The CDR3 is 14 amino acids. Germline V gene lookup returns CDR1 SGHNT and CDR2 YYREEE (reference sequence). The CDR3: CASSLQGIQSPLHF.

The V call is TRBV3-1, the J call TRBJ1-1; there is no DNA to check the TCRdb D call of TRBD1. The CDR3 has 12 amino acids. Germline V gene lookup returns CDR1 LGHDT and CDR2 YNNKEL (reference sequence). CDR3 loop: CASTQGYTEAFF.

This chain joins TRBV5-5 and TRBJ2-5; TCRdb names TRBD1, which stays unverified in the absence of DNA. The CDR3 contains 18 residues. Germline lookup yields CDR1 SGHKS and CDR2 YYEKEE (reference sequence). The CDR3 here is CASSLLPWGVPLQETQYF.

The chain is built from TRBV20-1 and TRBJ2-1; TCRdb selects TRBD1, and the lack of DNA leaves this call unchecked. The CDR3 covers 15 residues. Germline loops: CDR1 DFQATT, CDR2 SNEGSKA (reference sequence). Here the CDR3 reads CSARVQGSSYNEQFF.

The chain combines TRBV5-1 with TRBJ1-2; the D call of TRBD1 rests on TCRdb alone, since no DNA is present to check it. Germline loops: CDR1 SGHRS, CDR2 YFSETQ. The CDR3 extends over 16 amino acids. CDR3 protein: CASSLDGRTTGLGYTF. The whole variable domain, remainder taken from reference TRBV5-1 and TRBJ1-2, is KAGVTQTPRYLIKTRGQQVTLSCSPISGHRSVSWYQQTPGQGLQFLFEYFSETQRNKGNFPGRFSGRQFSNSRSEMNVSTLELGDSALYLCASSLDGRTTGLGYTFGSGTRLTVV.

CDR3 amino acids: CASSAGLPTEAFF. The genes are TRBV11-2 and TRBJ1-1. The CDR3 loop spans 13 amino acids. Per germline, CDR1 SGHAT and CDR2 FQNNGV. The whole variable domain, remainder taken from reference TRBV11-2 and TRBJ1-1, is EAGVAQSPRYKIIEKRQSVAFWCNPISGHATLYWYQQILGQGPKLLIQFQNNGVVDDSQLPKDRFSAERLKGVDSTLKIQPAKLEDSAVYLCASSAGLPTEAFFGQGTRLTVV.

The V call is TRBV3-1, the J call TRBJ2-2; TCRdb gives TRBD1 as the D gene, but with no DNA this cannot be confirmed. Germline V lookup: CDR1 LGHDT, CDR2 YNNKEL (reference sequence). The CDR3 sequence is 14 residues long. CDR3 amino acids: CASSPGGAGGELFF.

The chain has TRBV12-3 or TRBV12-4 and TRBJ1-2; absent DNA, TCRdb's TRBD1 call cannot be checked. The CDR3 length is 14 residues. CDR3: CASSLASGISGYTF.

The rearrangement joins TRBV3-1 to TRBJ2-7; the TCRdb call, TRBD1, lacks DNA for checking. CDR1 is LGHDT, CDR2 YNNKEL, per germline (reference sequence). The CDR3 covers 17 residues. The CDR3 is CASSQVLTTGKMGEQYF.

The chain's CDR3 is CSASRGNNEQFF. The rearrangement uses TRBV20-1 and TRBJ2-1; checking the TCRdb D call of TRBD1 is not possible without DNA. Germline V gene data show CDR1 as DFQATT and CDR2 as SNEGSKA (reference sequence). This CDR3 is built from 12 residues.

The chain joins TRBV5-1 to TRBJ2-7. Germline V gene data show CDR1 as SGHRS and CDR2 as YFSETQ. The CDR3 totals 14 residues. CDR3 sequence reads: CARGKIARAYEQYF.

The chain joins TRBV5-4 to TRBJ1-1. CDR1 SGHNT and CDR2 YYREEE come from the germline V gene (reference sequence). The CDR3 has 16 amino acids. The chain's CDR3 is CASSLGLGDLDTEAFF.